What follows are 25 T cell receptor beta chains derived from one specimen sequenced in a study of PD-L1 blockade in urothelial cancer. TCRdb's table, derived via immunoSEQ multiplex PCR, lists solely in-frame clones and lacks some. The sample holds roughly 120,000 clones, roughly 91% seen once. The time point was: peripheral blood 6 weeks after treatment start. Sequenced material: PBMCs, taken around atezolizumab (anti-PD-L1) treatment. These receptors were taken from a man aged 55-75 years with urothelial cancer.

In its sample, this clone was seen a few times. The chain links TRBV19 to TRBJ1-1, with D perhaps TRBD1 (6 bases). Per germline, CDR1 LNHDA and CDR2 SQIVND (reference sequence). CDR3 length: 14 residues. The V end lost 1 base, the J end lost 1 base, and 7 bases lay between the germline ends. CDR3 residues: CASSIVGGNTEAFF. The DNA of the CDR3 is TGTGCCAGTAGTATAGTAGGGGGGAACACTGAAGCTTTCTTT.

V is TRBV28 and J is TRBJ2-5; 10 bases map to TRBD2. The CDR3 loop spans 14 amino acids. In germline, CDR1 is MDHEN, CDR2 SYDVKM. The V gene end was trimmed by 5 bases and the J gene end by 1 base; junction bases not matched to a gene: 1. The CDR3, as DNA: TGTGCCAGCAGTACTAGCGGGACCCAAGAGACCCAGTACTTC. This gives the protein CASSTSGTQETQYF.

CDR3 region: CASSAQLVVDEQFF. The CDR3 DNA reads TGTGCCAGCAGTGCTCAACTAGTGGTTGATGAGCAGTTCTTC. The chain joins TRBV2 to TRBJ2-1; TRBD2 is a possible D gene (5 bases). This CDR3 spans 14 amino acids. Looked up from germline, CDR1 is SNHLY and CDR2 is FYNNEI. The V gene lost 4 bases and the J gene lost 8 bases, with 15 bases spanning the gap.

The CDR3 DNA is TGTGCCTGGAGCGGGACAGGGGGCTTATTAGCTTTCTTT. Translation: CAWSGTGGLLAFF. The chain is built from TRBV30 and TRBJ1-1; TRBD1 aligns across 12 bases. This CDR3 is 13 amino acids long. The V gene's germline CDR1 is GTSNPN and CDR2 SVGIG (reference sequence). The V gene end was trimmed by 3 bases and the J gene end by 10 bases; junction bases not matched to a gene: 6. Full variable domain (missing parts from reference TRBV30 and TRBJ1-1): SQTIHQWPATLVQPVGSPLSLECTVEGTSNPNLYWYRQAAGRGLQLLFYSVGIGQISSEVPQNLSASRPQDRQFILSSKKLLLSDSGFYLCAWSGTGGLLAFFGQGTRLTVV.

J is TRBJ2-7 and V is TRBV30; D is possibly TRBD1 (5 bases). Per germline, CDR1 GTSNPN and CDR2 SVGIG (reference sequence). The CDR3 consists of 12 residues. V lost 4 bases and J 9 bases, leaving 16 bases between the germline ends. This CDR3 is CAWNLGASMQYF. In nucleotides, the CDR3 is TGTGCCTGGAATCTTGGGGCTTCGATGCAGTACTTC.

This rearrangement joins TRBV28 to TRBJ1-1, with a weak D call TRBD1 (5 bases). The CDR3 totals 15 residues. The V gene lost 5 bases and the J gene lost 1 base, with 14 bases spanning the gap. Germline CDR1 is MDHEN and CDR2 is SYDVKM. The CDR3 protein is CASSGEGHTNTEAFF. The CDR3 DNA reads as TGTGCCAGCAGTGGGGAAGGACATACGAACACTGAAGCTTTCTTT. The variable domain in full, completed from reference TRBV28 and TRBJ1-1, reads DVKVTQSSRYLVKRTGEKVFLECVQDMDHENMFWYRQDPGLGLRLIYFSYDVKMKEKGDIPEGYSVSREKKERFSLILESASTNQTSMYLCASSGEGHTNTEAFFGQGTRLTVV.

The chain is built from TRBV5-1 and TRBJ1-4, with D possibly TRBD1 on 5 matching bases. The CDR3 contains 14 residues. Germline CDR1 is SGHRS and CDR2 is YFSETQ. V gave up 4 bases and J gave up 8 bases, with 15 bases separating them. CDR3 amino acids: CASSADSRYEKLFF. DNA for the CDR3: TGCGCCAGCAGCGCCGACAGCAGATACGAAAAACTGTTTTTT.

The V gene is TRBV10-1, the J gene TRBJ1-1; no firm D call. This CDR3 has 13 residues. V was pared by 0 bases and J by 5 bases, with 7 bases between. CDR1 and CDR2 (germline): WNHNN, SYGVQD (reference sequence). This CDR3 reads CASSESGRTEAFF. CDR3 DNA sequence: TGCGCCAGCAGTGAGTCGGGCAGGACTGAAGCTTTCTTT.

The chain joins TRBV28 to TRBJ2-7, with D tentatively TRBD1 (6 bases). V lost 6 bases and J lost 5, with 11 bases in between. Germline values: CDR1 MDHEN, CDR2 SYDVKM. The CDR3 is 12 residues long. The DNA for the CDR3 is TGTGCCAGCAGCATACAGGGCCACGAGCAGTACTTC. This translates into CASSIQGHEQYF. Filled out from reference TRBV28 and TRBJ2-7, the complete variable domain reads DVKVTQSSRYLVKRTGEKVFLECVQDMDHENMFWYRQDPGLGLRLIYFSYDVKMKEKGDIPEGYSVSREKKERFSLILESASTNQTSMYLCASSIQGHEQYFGPGTRLTVT.

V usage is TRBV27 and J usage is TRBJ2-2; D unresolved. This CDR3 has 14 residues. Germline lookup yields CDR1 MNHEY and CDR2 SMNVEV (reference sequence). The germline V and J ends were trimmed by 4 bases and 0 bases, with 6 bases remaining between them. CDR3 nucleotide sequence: TGTGCCAGCAGTTCCAGGTCGAACACCGGGGAGCTGTTTTTT. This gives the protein CASSSRSNTGELFF.

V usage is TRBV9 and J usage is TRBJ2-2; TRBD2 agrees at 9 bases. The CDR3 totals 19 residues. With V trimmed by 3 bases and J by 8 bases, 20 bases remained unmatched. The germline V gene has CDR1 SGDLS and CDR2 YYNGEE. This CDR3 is CASSDSGLAAVSESGELFF. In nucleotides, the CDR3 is TGTGCCAGCAGCGACTCGGGACTAGCAGCTGTGAGCGAATCGGGGGAGCTGTTTTTT.

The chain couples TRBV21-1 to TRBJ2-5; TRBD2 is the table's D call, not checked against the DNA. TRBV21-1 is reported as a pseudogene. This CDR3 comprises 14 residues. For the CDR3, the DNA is TGTGCCAGCAAGGGACTAGCGGGAGTCGAGACCCAGTACTTC. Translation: CASKGLAGVETQYF.

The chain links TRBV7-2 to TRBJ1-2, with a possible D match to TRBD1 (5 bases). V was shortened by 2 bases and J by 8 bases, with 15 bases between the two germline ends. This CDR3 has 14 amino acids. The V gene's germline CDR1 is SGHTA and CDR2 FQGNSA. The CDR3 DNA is TGTGCCAGCAGCTTAAGCAGGGAAGGTGCAGGCTACACCTTC. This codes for CASSLSREGAGYTF.

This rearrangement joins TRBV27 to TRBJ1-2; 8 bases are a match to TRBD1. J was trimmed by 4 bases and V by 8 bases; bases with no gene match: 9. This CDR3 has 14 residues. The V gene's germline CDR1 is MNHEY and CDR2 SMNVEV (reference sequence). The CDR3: CASGVGQGAYGYTF. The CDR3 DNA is TGTGCCAGCGGGGTAGGGCAGGGGGCCTATGGCTACACCTTC.

CDR3 DNA: TGTGCCACCAGCAGTCAGATCGGGACAGCGCTAGCCGGGGAGCTGTTTTTT. It specifies CATSSQIGTALAGELFF. The J gene is TRBJ2-2, the V gene TRBV15; the match to TRBD1 covers 7 bases. Germline CDR1 reads LNHNV; CDR2 reads YYDKDF (reference sequence). The CDR3 covers 17 residues. Trimming cost V 3 bases and J 6 bases; bases outside gene matches: 13. The full variable domain, with the rest looked up from reference TRBV15 and TRBJ2-2, is DAMVIQNPRYQVTQFGKPVTLSCSQTLNHNVMYWYQQKSSQAPKLLFHYYDKDFNNEADTPDNFQSRRPNTSFCFLDIRSPGLGDTAMYLCATSSQIGTALAGELFFGEGSRLTVL.

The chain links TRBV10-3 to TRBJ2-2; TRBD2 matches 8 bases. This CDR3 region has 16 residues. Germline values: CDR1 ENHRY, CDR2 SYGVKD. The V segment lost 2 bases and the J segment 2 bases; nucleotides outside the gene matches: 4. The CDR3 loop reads CAISEQSGGNTGELFF. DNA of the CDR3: TGTGCCATCAGTGAGCAAAGCGGGGGAAACACCGGGGAGCTGTTTTTT.

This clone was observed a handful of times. The CDR3 loop is CATSREAGEGYGYTF. The CDR3 DNA reads as TGTGCCACCAGCAGAGAGGCCGGGGAGGGCTATGGCTACACCTTC. The J gene is TRBJ1-2, the V gene TRBV15; D remains unclear. With 0 bases removed from V and 4 bases from J, the gap between germline ends came to 12 bases. There are 15 residues in the CDR3. Germline CDR1 reads LNHNV; CDR2 reads YYDKDF (reference sequence). The full variable domain, its missing parts supplied by reference TRBV15 and TRBJ1-2, is DAMVIQNPRYQVTQFGKPVTLSCSQTLNHNVMYWYQQKSSQAPKLLFHYYDKDFNNEADTPDNFQSRRPNTSFCFLDIRSPGLGDTAMYLCATSREAGEGYGYTFGSGTRLTVV.

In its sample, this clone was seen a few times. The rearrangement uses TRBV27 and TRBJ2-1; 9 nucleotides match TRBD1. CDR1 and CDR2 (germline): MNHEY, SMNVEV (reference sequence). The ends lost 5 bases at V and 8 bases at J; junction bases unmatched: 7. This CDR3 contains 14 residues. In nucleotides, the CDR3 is TGTGCCAGCAGTCCCAGGACAGGGGCCGATGAGCAGTTCTTC. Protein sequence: CASSPRTGADEQFF.

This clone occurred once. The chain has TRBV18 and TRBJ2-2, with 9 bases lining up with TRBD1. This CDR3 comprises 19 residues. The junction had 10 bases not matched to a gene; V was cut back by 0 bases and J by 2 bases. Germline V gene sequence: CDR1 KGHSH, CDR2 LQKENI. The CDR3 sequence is CASSPPGQGLSTNTGELFF. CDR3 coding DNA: TGTGCCAGCTCACCACCGGGACAGGGCCTGTCTACTAACACCGGGGAGCTGTTTTTT.

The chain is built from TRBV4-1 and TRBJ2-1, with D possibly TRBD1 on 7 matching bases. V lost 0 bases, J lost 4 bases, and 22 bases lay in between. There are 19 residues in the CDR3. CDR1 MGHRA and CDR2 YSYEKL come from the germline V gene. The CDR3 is CASSQDRGRGTGLYNEQFF. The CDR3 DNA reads TGCGCCAGCAGCCAAGATAGGGGCAGGGGGACTGGACTGTACAATGAGCAGTTCTTC.

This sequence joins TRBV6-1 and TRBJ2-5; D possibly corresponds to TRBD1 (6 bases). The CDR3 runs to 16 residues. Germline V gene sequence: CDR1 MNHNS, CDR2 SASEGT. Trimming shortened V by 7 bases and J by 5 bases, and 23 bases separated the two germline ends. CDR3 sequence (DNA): TGTGCCAGCACCGAAGCCCCAGGGGAGTTGCAGGAGACCCAGTACTTC. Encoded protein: CASTEAPGELQETQYF.

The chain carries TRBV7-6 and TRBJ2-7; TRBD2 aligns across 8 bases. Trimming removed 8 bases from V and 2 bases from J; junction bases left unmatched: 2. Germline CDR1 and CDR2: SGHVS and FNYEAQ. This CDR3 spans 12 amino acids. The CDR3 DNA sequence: TGTGCCAGCGGACTAGCCCCCTACGAGCAGTACTTC. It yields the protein CASGLAPYEQYF.

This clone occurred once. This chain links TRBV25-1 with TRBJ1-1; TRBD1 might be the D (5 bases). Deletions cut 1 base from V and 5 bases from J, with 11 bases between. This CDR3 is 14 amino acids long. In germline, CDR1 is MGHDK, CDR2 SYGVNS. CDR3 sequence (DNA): TGTGCCAGCAGTGAATTAAAGGGGCCGACTGAAGCTTTCTTT. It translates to CASSELKGPTEAFF.

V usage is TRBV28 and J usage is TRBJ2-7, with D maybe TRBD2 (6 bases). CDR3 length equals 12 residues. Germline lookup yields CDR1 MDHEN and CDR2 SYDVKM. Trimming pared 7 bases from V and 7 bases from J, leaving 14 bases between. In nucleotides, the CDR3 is TGTGCCAGCACCTACGGGGGAGGAGAGCAGTACTTC. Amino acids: CASTYGGGEQYF.

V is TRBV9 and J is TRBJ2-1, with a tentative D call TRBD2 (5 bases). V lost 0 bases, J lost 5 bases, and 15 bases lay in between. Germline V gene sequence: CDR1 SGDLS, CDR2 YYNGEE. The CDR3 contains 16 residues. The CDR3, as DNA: TGTGCCAGCAGCGTAGACCCCCGAGGGAAGGACAATGAGCAGTTCTTC. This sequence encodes CASSVDPRGKDNEQFF.